What follows are 8 T cell receptor beta chains derived from one specimen sequenced in a study of blood T cell repertoires in COVID-19. Sequenced by immunoSEQ multiplex PCR; TCRdb stores in-frame clones only, minus some. Of 150,000 to 180,000 clones in the sample, 70% to 85% were seen once. The sequencing sample was made of peripheral blood. These receptors originate from a woman in her fifties or sixties with acute or convalescent COVID-19.

This sequence joins TRBV10-3 and TRBJ1-2, with a tentative D call TRBD1 (5 bases). V was clipped by 0 bases and J by 4 bases, with 15 bases between them. Germline V gene sequence: CDR1 ENHRY, CDR2 SYGVKD. The CDR3 runs 16 residues. The CDR3 nucleotides read TGTGCCATCAGTGAGTCGGGCCTTGGGGCTAGCTATGGCTACACCTTC. It encodes CAISESGLGASYGYTF.

J is TRBJ1-1 and V is TRBV21-1. TRBV21-1 is given as a pseudogene. The CDR3 is made up of 19 amino acids. CDR3 bases: TGTGCCAGCAGCAAAGCGAAAAGCCCGTCGGAGGGCGATTGGACTGAAGCTTTCTTT. Amino acids: CASSKAKSPSEGDWTEAFF.

This chain joins TRBV5-6 and TRBJ2-5, with 10 positions matching TRBD1. CDR3 length: 16 amino acids. The V gene's germline CDR1 is SGHDT and CDR2 YYEEEE. With V trimmed by 4 bases and J by 3 bases, 9 bases remained unmatched. CDR3 residues: CASSPIPGQGKETQYF. CDR3 DNA: TGTGCCAGCAGCCCCATTCCGGGACAGGGGAAAGAGACCCAGTACTTC.

The V gene is TRBV2, the J gene TRBJ1-2; tentative D call: TRBD1 (5 bases). Trimming pared 4 bases from V and 7 bases from J, leaving 16 bases between. The CDR3 has 14 residues. Germline-derived CDR1 and CDR2 are SNHLY and FYNNEI. The CDR3 protein is CASSVWRDLSGYTF. The CDR3 coding sequence is TGTGCCAGCAGTGTTTGGAGGGACCTATCTGGCTACACCTTC.

This chain uses TRBV5-1 with TRBJ2-1; D gene uncertain. Germline-derived CDR1 and CDR2 are SGHRS and YFSETQ. Trimming took 0 bases from V and 8 from J, leaving 3 bases between them. The CDR3 is 11 residues long. The CDR3 spells CASSLAYEQFF. For the CDR3, the DNA is TGCGCCAGCAGCTTGGCGTATGAGCAGTTCTTC.

The chain uses TRBV11-2 and TRBJ1-6; D perhaps matches TRBD1 (5 bases). From germline, CDR1 is SGHAT and CDR2 FQNNGV. Trimming left V 0 bases short and J 9 bases short, with 12 bases between. This CDR3 comprises 15 residues. CDR3 DNA sequence: TGTGCCAGCAGCTTAGAAGGAGGGGTTGGTTCACCCCTCCACTTT. It encodes CASSLEGGVGSPLHF.

The V call is TRBV6-6, the J call TRBJ2-3, with 9 bases that match TRBD1. The length of the CDR3 is 13 residues. V dropped 6 bases and J dropped 5; count of bases not matched to a gene: 3. Germline CDR1 reads MNHNY; CDR2 reads SVGAGI (reference sequence). The CDR3 DNA reads as TGTGCCAGCAGGACAGGGGGAGAAGATACGCAGTATTTT. It is translated as CASRTGGEDTQYF.

The chain uses TRBV5-5 and TRBJ2-7, with a tentative D call TRBD2 (6 bases). The CDR3 is 14 residues long. CDR1 SGHKS and CDR2 YYEKEE come from the germline V gene (reference sequence). V lost 2 bases to trimming and J lost 2 bases, with 11 bases between them. The DNA of the CDR3 is TGTGCCAGCAGCTTTTGGGAGGTAACCTACGAGCAGTACTTC. As protein: CASSFWEVTYEQYF.